This TCR beta chain was captured by sequencing in a study of T cells after yellow fever vaccination. For the study at large: SMART-Seq v4 Ultra Low Input prepared libraries from low-cell fractions. General observations from the study: Shared CD4/CD8 clonotypes were a small share, likely from convergent recombination.

Germline lookup yields CDR1 MNHEY and CDR2 SVGEGT. This CDR3 comprises 13 residues. Trimming took off 2 bases at V and 2 bases at J, with 7 bases between the two ends. The study made its TCR cDNA through 5'RACE template switching. That step introduced a universal primer site along with UMIs. TCRdb called the 5' RACE reads again in MiXCR, with one record for every CDR3 protein. The sample holds around 88,000 distinct CDR3 sequences, less than 15% seen once. The sequencing used CD8+ T cells not binding an NS4B(214-222) dextramer, sorted from PBMCs, collected approximately 20 days after the first yellow fever vaccination. The genes are TRBV6-2 or TRBV6-3 and TRBJ2-7, with D possibly matching TRBD1 (5 bases). The sequence derives from a man younger than 30 who received the YFV17D yellow fever vaccine. The CDR3 protein is CASSYRGTYEQYV. DNA for the CDR3: TGTGCCAGCAGTTACAGGGGCACCTACGAGCAGTACGTC.